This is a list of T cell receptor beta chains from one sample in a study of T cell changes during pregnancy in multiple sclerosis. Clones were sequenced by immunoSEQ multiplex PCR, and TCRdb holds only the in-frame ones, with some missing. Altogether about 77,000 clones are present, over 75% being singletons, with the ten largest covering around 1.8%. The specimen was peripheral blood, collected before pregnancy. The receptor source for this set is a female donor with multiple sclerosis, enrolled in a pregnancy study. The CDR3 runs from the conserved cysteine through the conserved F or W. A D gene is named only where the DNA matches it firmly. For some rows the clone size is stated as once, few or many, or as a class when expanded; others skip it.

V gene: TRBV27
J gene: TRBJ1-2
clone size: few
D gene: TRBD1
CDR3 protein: CASSFQGADGYTF
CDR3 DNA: TGTGCCAGCAGTTTTCAGGGGGCGGATGGCTACACCTTC

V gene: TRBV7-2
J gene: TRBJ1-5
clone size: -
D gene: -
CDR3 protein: CASSSQGPYSNQPQHF
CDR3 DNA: TGTGCCAGCAGCTCACAGGGACCTTATAGCAATCAGCCCCAGCATTTT

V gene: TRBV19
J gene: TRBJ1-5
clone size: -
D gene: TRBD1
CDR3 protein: CASSPGQGIYSNQPQHF
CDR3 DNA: TGTGCCTCATCCCCGGGACAGGGGATTTATAGCAATCAGCCCCAGCATTTT

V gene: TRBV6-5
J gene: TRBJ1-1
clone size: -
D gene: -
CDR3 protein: CASSWERNTEAFF
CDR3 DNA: TGTGCCAGCAGTTGGGAGCGGAACACTGAAGCTTTCTTT

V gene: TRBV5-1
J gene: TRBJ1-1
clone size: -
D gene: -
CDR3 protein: CASSLEGGNTEAFF
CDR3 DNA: TGCGCCAGCAGCTTGGAAGGGGGGAACACTGAAGCTTTCTTT

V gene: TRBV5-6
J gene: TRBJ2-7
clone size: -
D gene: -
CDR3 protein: CASTDSDSYEQYF
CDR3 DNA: TGTGCCAGCACCGACTCGGACTCCTACGAGCAGTACTTC

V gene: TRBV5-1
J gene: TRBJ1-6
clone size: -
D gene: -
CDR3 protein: CASSQLEDSNSPLHF
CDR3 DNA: TGCGCCAGCAGCCAACTAGAGGACAGTAATTCACCCCTCCACTTT

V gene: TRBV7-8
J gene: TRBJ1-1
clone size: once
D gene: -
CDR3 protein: CASSLVQGYTEAFF
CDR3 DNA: TGTGCCAGCAGCTTAGTGCAGGGATACACTGAAGCTTTCTTT

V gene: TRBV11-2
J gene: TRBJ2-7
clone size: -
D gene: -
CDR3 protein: CASSLGGVYEQYF
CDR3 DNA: TGTGCCAGCAGCTTGGGGGGAGTCTACGAGCAGTACTTC

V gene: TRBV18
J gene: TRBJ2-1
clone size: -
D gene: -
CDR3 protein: CASSPRGGVQTYNEQFF
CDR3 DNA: TGTGCCAGCTCACCACGCGGAGGCGTACAAACTTACAATGAGCAGTTCTTC

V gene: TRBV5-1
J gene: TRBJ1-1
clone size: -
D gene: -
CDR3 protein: CASSLVIGIAEAFF
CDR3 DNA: TGCGCCAGCAGCTTGGTGATCGGGATCGCTGAAGCTTTCTTT

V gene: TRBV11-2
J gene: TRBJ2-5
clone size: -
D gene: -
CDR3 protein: CASSSPGGRETQYF
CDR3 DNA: TGTGCCAGCAGCTCCCCCGGGGGTAGGGAGACCCAGTACTTC

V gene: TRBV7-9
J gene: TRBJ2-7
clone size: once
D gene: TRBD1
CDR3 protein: CASSYGTGGHEQYF
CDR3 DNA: TGTGCCAGCAGCTATGGGACAGGTGGCCACGAGCAGTACTTC

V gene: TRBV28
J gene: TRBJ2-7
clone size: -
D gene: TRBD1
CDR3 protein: CASSFGGTGLPYEQYF
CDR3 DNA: TGTGCCAGCAGTTTCGGTGGGACAGGTCTTCCCTACGAGCAGTACTTC

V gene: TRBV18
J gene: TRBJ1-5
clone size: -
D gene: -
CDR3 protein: CASTRWGEGSNQPQHF
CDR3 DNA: TGTGCCAGCACCAGGTGGGGGGAAGGGAGCAATCAGCCCCAGCATTTT

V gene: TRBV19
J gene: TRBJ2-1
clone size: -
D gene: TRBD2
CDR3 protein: CASSILRGGYNEQFF
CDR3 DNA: TGTGCCAGTAGTATATTGCGGGGGGGCTACAATGAGCAGTTCTTC

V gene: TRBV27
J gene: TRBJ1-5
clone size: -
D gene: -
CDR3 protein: CASSLRGMWNQPQHF
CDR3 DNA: TGTGCCAGCAGTTTACGGGGTATGTGGAATCAGCCCCAGCATTTT

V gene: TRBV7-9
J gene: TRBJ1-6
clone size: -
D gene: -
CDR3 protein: CASSEDSSYNSPLHF
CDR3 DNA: TGTGCCAGCAGCGAGGACAGCTCGTATAATTCACCCCTCCACTTT

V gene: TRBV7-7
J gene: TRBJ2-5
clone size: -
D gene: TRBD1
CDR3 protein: CASSSGDRVSGETQYF
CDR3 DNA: TGTGCTAGCAGCTCGGGGGACAGGGTTTCTGGAGAGACCCAGTACTTC

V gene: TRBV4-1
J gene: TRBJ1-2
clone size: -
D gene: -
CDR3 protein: CASSQLGLGNYGYTF
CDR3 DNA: TGCGCCAGCAGCCAATTGGGGCTAGGAAACTATGGCTACACCTTC

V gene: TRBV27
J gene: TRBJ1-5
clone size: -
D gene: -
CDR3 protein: CASSLVPVTYSNQPQHF
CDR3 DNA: TGTGCCAGCAGTTTAGTCCCCGTAACATATAGCAATCAGCCCCAGCATTTT

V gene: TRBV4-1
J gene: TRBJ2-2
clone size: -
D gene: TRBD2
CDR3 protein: CASSQAVPGRAGELFF
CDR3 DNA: TGCGCCAGCAGCCAAGCTGTGCCAGGGAGGGCCGGGGAGCTGTTTTTT

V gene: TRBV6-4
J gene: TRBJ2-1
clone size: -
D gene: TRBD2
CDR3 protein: CASSDSIAGGYNEQFF
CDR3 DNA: TGTGCCAGCAGTGACTCGATAGCGGGGGGATACAATGAGCAGTTCTTC

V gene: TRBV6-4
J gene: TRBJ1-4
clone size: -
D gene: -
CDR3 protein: CASSENSTRAHRSANEKLFF
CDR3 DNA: TGTGCCAGCAGTGAAAACTCCACGAGGGCACATCGGTCGGCTAATGAAAAACTGTTTTTT

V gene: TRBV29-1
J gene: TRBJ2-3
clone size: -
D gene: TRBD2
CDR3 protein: CSVERELGWGTDTQYF
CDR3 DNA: TGCAGCGTTGAGCGGGAGCTCGGTTGGGGCACAGATACGCAGTATTTT

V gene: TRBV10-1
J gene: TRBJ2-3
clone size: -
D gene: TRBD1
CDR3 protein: CASSAAGTGSTDTQYF
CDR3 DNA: TGCGCCAGCAGTGCCGCCGGGACAGGGAGCACAGATACGCAGTATTTT

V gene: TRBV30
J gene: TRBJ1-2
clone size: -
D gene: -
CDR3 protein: CAWSRTPTPYGYTF
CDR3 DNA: TGTGCCTGGAGTCGGACACCGACCCCCTATGGCTACACCTTC

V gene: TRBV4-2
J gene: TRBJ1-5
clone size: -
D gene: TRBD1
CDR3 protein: CASSQEDRGGRGPQHF
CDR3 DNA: TGTGCCAGCAGCCAAGAGGACAGGGGGGGCCGGGGGCCCCAGCATTTT

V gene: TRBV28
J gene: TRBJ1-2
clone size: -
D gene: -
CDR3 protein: CASSLGGDRSYGYTF
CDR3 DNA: TGTGCCAGCAGTTTGGGGGGGGATAGAAGCTATGGCTACACCTTC

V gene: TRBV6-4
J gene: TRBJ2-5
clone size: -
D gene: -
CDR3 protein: CASSQQETQYF
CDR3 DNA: TGTGCCAGCAGCCAGCAAGAGACCCAGTACTTC

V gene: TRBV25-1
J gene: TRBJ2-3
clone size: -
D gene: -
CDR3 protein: CASSDWSSLSTDTQYF
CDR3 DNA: TGTGCCAGCAGTGACTGGTCTAGCCTTAGCACAGATACGCAGTATTTT

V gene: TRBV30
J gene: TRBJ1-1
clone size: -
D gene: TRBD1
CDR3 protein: CASGQGGTEAFF
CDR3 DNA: TGTGCCTCAGGACAGGGGGGCACTGAAGCTTTCTTT

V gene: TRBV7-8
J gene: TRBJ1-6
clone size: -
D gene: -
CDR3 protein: CASSRIGGTSSYNSPLHF
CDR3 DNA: TGTGCCAGCAGCCGGATTGGCGGGACGAGCTCCTATAATTCACCCCTCCACTTT

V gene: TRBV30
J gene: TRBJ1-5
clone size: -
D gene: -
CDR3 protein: CAWSVWGLQPQHF
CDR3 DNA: TGTGCCTGGAGTGTATGGGGGCTTCAGCCCCAGCATTTT

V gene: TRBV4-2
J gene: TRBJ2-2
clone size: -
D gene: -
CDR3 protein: CASSLTGGSGYTGELFF
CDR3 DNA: TGTGCCAGCAGCCTAACAGGAGGTAGCGGCTACACCGGGGAGCTGTTTTTT